Given below is one T cell receptor (beta chain) in context. The data belong to a study of OX40 agonist ivuxolimab in advanced cancers. Trimming pared 5 bases from V and 7 bases from J, leaving 14 bases between. Germline CDR1 and CDR2: SGHTA and FQGTGA. CDR3 length: 14 amino acids. This table comes from immunoSEQ multiplex PCR, and its TCRdb copy is limited to in-frame clones, with some not included. The sample has 110,000 or so clones; less than 95% are singletons. This receptor was identified in an adult with an advanced solid tumor such as melanoma, head and neck, liver or kidney cancer. Here the sequenced sample was CD4+ or CD8+ T cells sorted from blood, taken in a trial of the OX40 agonist ivuxolimab. The chain has TRBV7-3 and TRBJ2-2; D possibly corresponds to TRBD2 (5 bases). The CDR3 DNA sequence: TGTGCCAGCAGCGAGGGAGTCGGAGGCGGGGAGCTGTTTTTT. Translating it yields CASSEGVGGGELFF.